This T cell receptor beta chain stems from a study of technical replicates of blood from a few donors. TCRdb's copy holds only in-frame clones and misses some; the assay was immunoSEQ multiplex PCR. Among 90,000 to 100,000 clones listed, 96% were seen once. The clonotype was recovered from a human donor in good health. Sequenced: T cells isolated from PBMCs.

CDR3 region: CASSPSSGRDTGELFF. In DNA form, the CDR3 reads TGTGCCAGCAGCCCATCTAGCGGGAGGGACACCGGGGAGCTGTTTTTT. The V call is TRBV11-2, the J call TRBJ2-2; 12 nucleotides match TRBD2. Trimming took 5 bases from V and 3 from J; bases not matched to a gene: 4. Per the germline V gene, CDR1 is SGHAT and CDR2 is FQNNGV. The CDR3 spans 16 residues.